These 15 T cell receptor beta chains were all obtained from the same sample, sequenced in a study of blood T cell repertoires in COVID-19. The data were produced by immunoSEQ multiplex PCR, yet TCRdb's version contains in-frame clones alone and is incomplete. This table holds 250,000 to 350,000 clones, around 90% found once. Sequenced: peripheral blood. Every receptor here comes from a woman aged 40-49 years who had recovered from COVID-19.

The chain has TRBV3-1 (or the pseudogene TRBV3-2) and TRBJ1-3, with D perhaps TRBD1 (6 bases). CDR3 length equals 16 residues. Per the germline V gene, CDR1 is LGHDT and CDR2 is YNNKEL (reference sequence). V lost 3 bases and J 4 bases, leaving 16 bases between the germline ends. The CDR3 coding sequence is TGTGCCAGCAGCCAGGCTTCAGGGGTCCCGGGAAACACCATATATTTT. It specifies CASSQASGVPGNTIYF.

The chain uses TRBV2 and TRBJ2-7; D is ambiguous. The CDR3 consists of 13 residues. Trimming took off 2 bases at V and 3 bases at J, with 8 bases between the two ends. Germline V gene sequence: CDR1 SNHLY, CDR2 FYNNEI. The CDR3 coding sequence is TGTGCCAGCAGTGAACTAGAATACTACGAGCAGTACTTC. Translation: CASSELEYYEQYF.

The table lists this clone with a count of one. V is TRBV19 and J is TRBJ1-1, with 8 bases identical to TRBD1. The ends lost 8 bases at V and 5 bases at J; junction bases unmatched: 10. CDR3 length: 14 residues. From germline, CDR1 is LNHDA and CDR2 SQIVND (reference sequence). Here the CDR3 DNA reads TGTGCCAGTCGGAAGGGGACAGGCTGGACTGAAGCTTTCTTT. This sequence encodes CASRKGTGWTEAFF.

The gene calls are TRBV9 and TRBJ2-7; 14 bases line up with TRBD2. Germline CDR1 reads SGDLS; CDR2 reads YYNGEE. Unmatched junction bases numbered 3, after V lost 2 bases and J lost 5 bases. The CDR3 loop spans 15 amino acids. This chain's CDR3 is CASSVGTSGSDEQYF. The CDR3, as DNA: TGTGCCAGCAGCGTCGGGACTAGCGGGAGTGACGAGCAGTACTTC.

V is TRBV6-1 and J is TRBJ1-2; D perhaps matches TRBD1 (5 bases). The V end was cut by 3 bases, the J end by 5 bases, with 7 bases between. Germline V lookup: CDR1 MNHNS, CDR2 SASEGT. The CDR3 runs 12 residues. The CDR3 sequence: CASSDQGYGYTF. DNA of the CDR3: TGTGCCAGCAGTGACCAGGGATATGGCTACACCTTC.

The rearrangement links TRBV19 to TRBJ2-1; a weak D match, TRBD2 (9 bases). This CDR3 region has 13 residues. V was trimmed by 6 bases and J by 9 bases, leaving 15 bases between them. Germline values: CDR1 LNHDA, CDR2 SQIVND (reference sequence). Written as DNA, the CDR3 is TGTGCCAGTAGGGCTAGCGGGACAGGTGAGCAGTTCTTC. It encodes CASRASGTGEQFF. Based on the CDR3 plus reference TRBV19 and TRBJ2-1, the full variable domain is DGGITQSPKYLFRKEGQNVTLSCEQNLNHDAMYWYRQDPGQGLRLIYYSQIVNDFQKGDIAEGYSVSREKKESFPLTVTSAQKNPTAFYLCASRASGTGEQFFGPGTRLTVL.

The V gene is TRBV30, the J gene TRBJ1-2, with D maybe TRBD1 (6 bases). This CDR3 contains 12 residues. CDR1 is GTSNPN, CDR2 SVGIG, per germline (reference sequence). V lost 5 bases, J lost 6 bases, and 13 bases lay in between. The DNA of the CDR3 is TGTGCCTGGGGGGGGCAGGTTAATGGCTACACCTTC. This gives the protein CAWGGQVNGYTF. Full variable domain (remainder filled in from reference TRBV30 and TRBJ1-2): SQTIHQWPATLVQPVGSPLSLECTVEGTSNPNLYWYRQAAGRGLQLLFYSVGIGQISSEVPQNLSASRPQDRQFILSSKKLLLSDSGFYLCAWGGQVNGYTFGSGTRLTVV.

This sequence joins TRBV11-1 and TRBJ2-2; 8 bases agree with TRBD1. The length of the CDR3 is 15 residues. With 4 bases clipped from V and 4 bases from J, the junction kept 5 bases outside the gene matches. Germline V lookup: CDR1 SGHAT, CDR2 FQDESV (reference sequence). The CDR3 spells CASSSADRVTGELFF. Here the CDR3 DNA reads TGTGCCAGCAGCTCCGCGGACAGGGTCACCGGGGAGCTGTTTTTT.

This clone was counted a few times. The CDR3 sequence is CASSLAGGLAGRTGNEQFF. In nucleotides, the CDR3 is TGCGCCAGCAGCTTGGCCGGAGGACTAGCGGGAAGGACAGGCAATGAGCAGTTCTTC. The genes are TRBV5-1 and TRBJ2-1, with 12 bases fitting TRBD2. Germline lookup yields CDR1 SGHRS and CDR2 YFSETQ. The V gene end was trimmed by 0 bases and the J gene end by 6 bases; junction bases not matched to a gene: 13. This CDR3 is 19 amino acids long. Full variable domain (rest looked up from reference TRBV5-1 and TRBJ2-1): KAGVTQTPRYLIKTRGQQVTLSCSPISGHRSVSWYQQTPGQGLQFLFEYFSETQRNKGNFPGRFSGRQFSNSRSEMNVSTLELGDSALYLCASSLAGGLAGRTGNEQFFGPGTRLTVL.

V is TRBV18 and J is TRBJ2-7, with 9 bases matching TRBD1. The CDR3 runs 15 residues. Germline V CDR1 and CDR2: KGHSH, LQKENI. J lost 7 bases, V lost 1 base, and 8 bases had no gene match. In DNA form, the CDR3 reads TGTGCCAGCTCACCACAGCGGACAGGGGCACGGGAGCAGTACTTC. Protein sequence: CASSPQRTGAREQYF.

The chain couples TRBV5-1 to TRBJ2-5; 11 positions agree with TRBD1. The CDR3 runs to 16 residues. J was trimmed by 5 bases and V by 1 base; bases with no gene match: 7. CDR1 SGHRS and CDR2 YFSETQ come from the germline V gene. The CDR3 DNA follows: TGCGCCAGCAGCTTGTCTTGGACAGGGGGCCAGGAGACCCAGTACTTC. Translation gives CASSLSWTGGQETQYF.

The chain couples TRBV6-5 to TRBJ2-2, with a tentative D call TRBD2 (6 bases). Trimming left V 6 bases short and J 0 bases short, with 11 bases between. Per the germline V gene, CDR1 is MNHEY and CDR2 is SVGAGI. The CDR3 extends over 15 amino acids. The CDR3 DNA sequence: TGTGCCAGCAGCCCCGGGACTTCGAACACCGGGGAGCTGTTTTTT. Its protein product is CASSPGTSNTGELFF.

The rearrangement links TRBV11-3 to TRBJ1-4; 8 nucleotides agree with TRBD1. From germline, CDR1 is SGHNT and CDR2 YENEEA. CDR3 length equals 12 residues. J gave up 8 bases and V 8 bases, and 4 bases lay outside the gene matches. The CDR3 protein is CASGTGEEKLFF. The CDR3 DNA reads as TGTGCCAGCGGGACAGGCGAAGAAAAACTGTTTTTT.

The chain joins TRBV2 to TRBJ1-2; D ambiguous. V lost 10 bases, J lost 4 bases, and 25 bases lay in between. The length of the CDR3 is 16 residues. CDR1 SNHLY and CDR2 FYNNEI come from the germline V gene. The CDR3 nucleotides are TGTGCCATAGAAATGCCCGACTATACCGCGATCTATGGCTACACCTTC. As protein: CAIEMPDYTAIYGYTF.

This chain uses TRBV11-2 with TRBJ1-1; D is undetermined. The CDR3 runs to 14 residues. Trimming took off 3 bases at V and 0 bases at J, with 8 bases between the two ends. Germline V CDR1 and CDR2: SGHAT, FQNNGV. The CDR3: CASSFDKVNTEAFF. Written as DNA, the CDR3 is TGTGCCAGCAGCTTCGACAAAGTGAACACTGAAGCTTTCTTT.